A single sample is the source of the 30 T cell receptor beta chains below, sequenced in a study of T-cell reconstitution after alpha-beta-depleted transplantation in children. Construction of the TCRbeta library involved unique molecular identifiers. TCRdb called the PCR reads again in MiXCR, with one record for every CDR3 protein. Seen here are roughly 400,000 distinct CDR3 sequences, roughly 22% observed once, and the top ten hold around 4%. Specimen: PBMCs from the stem cell graft donor, collected from the stem cell graft. The receptors derive from a human donor who donated a stem cell graft to a child with acute myeloid leukemia.

CDR3: CASSVVTSGSGANVLTF. CDR3 coding DNA: TGTGCCAGCAGCGTAGTGACTAGCGGCTCTGGGGCCAACGTCCTGACTTTC. This chain connects TRBV9 to TRBJ2-6, with 9 bases matching TRBD2. Germline V gives CDR1 SGDLS, CDR2 YYNGEE. The ends lost 0 bases at V and 0 bases at J; junction bases unmatched: 1. The length of the CDR3 is 17 residues.

In the case of this clonotype: An end of the junction does not agree with germline; a read error may underlie this. This chain uses TRBV4-2 with TRBJ2-7, with 7 bases matching TRBD1. Germline CDR1 LGHNA, CDR2 YNFKEQ. This CDR3 comprises 15 residues. The CDR3 nucleotides read TGTGCCAGCAGCTTCCGGGACAGAGGCTCCTACGAGCAGTGCTTC. This translates into CASSFRDRGSYEQCF.

J is TRBJ2-1 and V is TRBV19, with D perhaps TRBD1 (5 bases). Between the trimmed V and J ends, which lost 3 bases and 10 bases, there was a span of 13 bases. The CDR3 loop spans 13 amino acids. From germline, CDR1 is LNHDA and CDR2 SQIVND (reference sequence). The CDR3 region has the DNA TGTGCCAGTAGTATGGGGCCTAGGTCCGAGCAGTTCTTC. Translation gives CASSMGPRSEQFF.

The chain couples TRBV5-1 to TRBJ1-4; D may be TRBD1 (5 bases). Germline loops: CDR1 SGHRS, CDR2 YFSETQ. The V end lost 0 bases, the J end lost 8 bases, and 14 bases lay between the germline ends. This CDR3 contains 15 residues. CDR3 in DNA: TGCGCCAGCAGCTTGGCACAGGCCTCTCGCGAAAAACTGTTTTTT. It codes for CASSLAQASREKLFF.

This clonotype was counted a few times. The rearrangement uses TRBV12-3 or TRBV12-4 and TRBJ1-1; TRBD1 matches at 7 bases. V lost 4 bases to trimming and J lost 9 bases; unmatched junction nucleotides: 11. This CDR3 region has 14 residues. The CDR3 coding sequence is TGTGCCAGCAGTTCATCCTGGACAGGCGGGAAAGCTTTCTTT. Translation gives CASSSSWTGGKAFF.

This clonotype was seen a few times. The chain joins TRBV7-9 to TRBJ1-1; D is unclear. From germline, CDR1 is SEHNR and CDR2 FQNEAQ (reference sequence). Trimming removed 5 bases at V and 7 bases at J, with 14 bases between. The CDR3 has 13 amino acids. The CDR3 sequence is CASSDLPRGEAFF. Written as DNA, the CDR3 is TGTGCCAGCAGCGACCTACCACGAGGTGAAGCTTTCTTT. The whole variable domain, remainder taken from reference TRBV7-9 and TRBJ1-1, is DTGVSQNPRHKITKRGQNVTFRCDPISEHNRLYWYRQTLGQGPEFLTYFQNEAQLEKSRLLSDRFSAERPKGSFSTLEIQRTEQGDSAMYLCASSDLPRGEAFFGQGTRLTVV.

This clonotype was detected ten times or more. This chain uses TRBV29-1 with TRBJ1-2; D is unresolved. V lost 2 bases, J lost 1 base, and 5 bases lay in between. Germline values: CDR1 SQVTM, CDR2 ANQGSEA. The CDR3 is made up of 12 amino acids. The CDR3 DNA sequence: TGCAGCGTTGAATCAGATAACTATGGCTACACCTTC. It codes for CSVESDNYGYTF.

This clonotype was detected many times. The chain has TRBV20-1 and TRBJ2-7; 8 bases agree with TRBD1. The CDR3 runs to 13 residues. The V and J ends lost 6 bases and 4 bases, in that order; junction bases with no gene match: 8. Per germline, CDR1 DFQATT and CDR2 SNEGSKA (reference sequence). CDR3 in DNA: TGCAGTGCCATCGCGGACAGGGTTTACGAGCAGTACTTC. Translating it yields CSAIADRVYEQYF.

This clonotype was picked up a small number of times. This sequence joins TRBV12-3 or TRBV12-4 and TRBJ2-5; 9 nucleotides align to TRBD2. CDR3 length: 15 residues. Unmatched junction bases numbered 9, after V lost 6 bases and J lost 4 bases. CDR3 nucleotides: TGTGCCAGCAGCCCTAGCGGGAAAGGCGGAGAGACCCAGTACTTC. This translates into CASSPSGKGGETQYF.

The gene calls are TRBV20-1 and TRBJ2-7, with 7 bases that match TRBD1. J gave up 5 bases and V 5 bases, and 9 bases lay outside the gene matches. The CDR3 consists of 13 residues. Germline V gene sequence: CDR1 DFQATT, CDR2 SNEGSKA (reference sequence). The CDR3 region is CSALKNRGHEQYF. DNA of the CDR3: TGCAGTGCTCTTAAAAACAGGGGCCACGAGCAGTACTTC.

V gene TRBV3-1 combines with J gene TRBJ1-6; 7 positions match TRBD1. The germline CDR1 and CDR2 sequences are LGHDT and YNNKEL (reference sequence). This CDR3 has 16 amino acids. Unmatched junction bases numbered 8, after V lost 3 bases and J lost 6 bases. Written as DNA, the CDR3 is TGTGCCAGCAGCCAGAATCCGGGACAGAGTAATTCACCCCTCCACTTT. The encoded protein is CASSQNPGQSNSPLHF.

This clonotype has just a few counts. The chain combines TRBV12-3 or TRBV12-4 with TRBJ2-1; TRBD2 agrees at 14 bases. After removal of 4 bases from V and 3 bases from J, the junction contained 8 bases not matched to a gene. This CDR3 is built from 18 residues. The DNA for the CDR3 is TGTGCCAGCAGTTCGCCCCTGGGACTAGCGGGAGTCTACAATGAGCAGTTCTTC. It yields the protein CASSSPLGLAGVYNEQFF.

The chain combines TRBV7-6 with TRBJ2-7; D uncertain. V lost 4 bases and J 6 bases, leaving 16 bases between the germline ends. This CDR3 spans 14 amino acids. Per germline, CDR1 SGHVS and CDR2 FNYEAQ. CDR3: CASSWGRGSSEQYF. The CDR3 DNA sequence: TGTGCCAGCAGCTGGGGTCGTGGATCAAGCGAGCAGTACTTC. The whole variable domain, remainder taken from reference TRBV7-6 and TRBJ2-7, is GAGVSQSPRYKVTKRGQDVALRCDPISGHVSLYWYRQALGQGPEFLTYFNYEAQQDKSGLPNDRFSAERPEGSISTLTIQRTEQRDSAMYRCASSWGRGSSEQYFGPGTRLTVT.

This clonotype was observed a handful of times. The chain carries TRBV27 and TRBJ2-7, with D uncertain. Germline CDR1 is MNHEY and CDR2 is SMNVEV (reference sequence). V was clipped by 7 bases and J by 6 bases, with 10 bases between them. The CDR3 totals 11 residues. The CDR3 nucleotides read TGTGCCAGCAAGTACGCCTCCGAGCAGTACTTC. Amino acids: CASKYASEQYF.

As regards this clonotype: Compared with germline, one end of the junction differs, possibly owing to a read error. The V and J genes are TRBV12-3 or TRBV12-4 and TRBJ2-1, with D possibly TRBD2 on 5 matching bases. The CDR3 totals 11 residues. The CDR3 region has the DNA TGTGCCAGCAGTACGCAAACTAGGATTGATTTC. This translates into CASSTQTRIDF.

The rearrangement uses TRBV29-1 and TRBJ1-2; unclear D gene. The CDR3 is 11 residues long. Trimming shortened V by 5 bases and J by 8 bases, and 12 bases separated the two germline ends. Germline CDR1 is SQVTM and CDR2 is ANQGSEA. The CDR3 sequence: CSVPGNLGYTF. For the CDR3, the DNA is TGCAGCGTTCCTGGGAATTTGGGCTACACCTTC. The entire variable domain, with the rest obtained from reference TRBV29-1 and TRBJ1-2, is as follows: SAVISQKPSRDICQRGTSLTIQCQVDSQVTMMFWYRQQPGQSLTLIATANQGSEATYESGFVIDKFPISRPNLTFSTLTVSNMSPEDSSIYLCSVPGNLGYTFGSGTRLTVV.

This clonotype is a singleton in its sample. The chain recombines TRBV5-1 with TRBJ2-1; 9 nucleotides align to TRBD1. Unmatched junction bases numbered 10, after V lost 0 bases and J lost 6 bases. The CDR3 is 17 amino acids. In germline, CDR1 is SGHRS, CDR2 YFSETQ. Here the CDR3 DNA reads TGCGCCAGCAGCTTGGATACCGGGACAGGGAGTCGCAATGAGCAGTTCTTC. Translation: CASSLDTGTGSRNEQFF.

The chain carries TRBV20-1 and TRBJ2-7, with D possibly matching TRBD1 (6 bases). Germline V gene data show CDR1 as DFQATT and CDR2 as SNEGSKA (reference sequence). The CDR3 is 10 amino acids. Trimming removed 8 bases from V and 4 bases from J, with 9 bases in between. The CDR3, as DNA: TGCAGTTCCGGACAGTACGAGCAGTACTTC. Protein sequence: CSSGQYEQYF.

This clonotype was recorded at least ten times. This sequence joins TRBV10-3 and TRBJ2-7, with 8 bases lining up with TRBD1. The junction had 4 bases not matched to a gene; V was cut back by 6 bases and J by 3 bases. CDR1 is ENHRY, CDR2 SYGVKD, per germline. The CDR3 covers 13 residues. The DNA for the CDR3 is TGTGCCATCAGGAGAGGACAGGGCTACGAGCAGTACTTC. Translation gives CAIRRGQGYEQYF.

This clonotype was found once. This chain uses TRBV5-4 with TRBJ2-3, with 9 bases that match TRBD2. Germline CDR1 is SGHNT and CDR2 is YYREEE (reference sequence). CDR3 length equals 16 residues. The junction had 8 bases not matched to a gene; V was cut back by 4 bases and J by 2 bases. CDR3 DNA: TGTGCCAGCAGCCGCAGGAGCGGGAGGTTCACAGATACGCAGTATTTT. It encodes CASSRRSGRFTDTQYF.

V and J are TRBV20-1 and TRBJ2-7; D call uncertain. The V gene's germline CDR1 is DFQATT and CDR2 SNEGSKA (reference sequence). The CDR3 extends over 11 amino acids. V lost 5 bases to trimming and J lost 5 bases, with 10 bases between them. In nucleotides, the CDR3 is TGCAGTGCTCCCATTTACGACGAGCAGTACTTC. It yields the protein CSAPIYDEQYF.

The chain recombines TRBV7-2 with TRBJ2-7; TRBD1 matches at 10 bases. Per the germline V gene, CDR1 is SGHTA and CDR2 is FQGNSA. The trim removed 3 bases at V and 2 bases at J, leaving 4 bases unmatched. The CDR3 contains 15 residues. The CDR3 loop is CASSFGGTGAYEQYF. In DNA, the CDR3 is TGTGCCAGCAGCTTTGGCGGGACAGGGGCCTACGAGCAGTACTTC. Complete variable domain (other parts from reference TRBV7-2 and TRBJ2-7): GAGVSQSPSNKVTEKGKDVELRCDPISGHTALYWYRQSLGQGLEFLIYFQGNSAPDKSGLPSDRFSAERTGGSVSTLTIQRTQQEDSAVYLCASSFGGTGAYEQYFGPGTRLTVT.

The chain is built from TRBV7-9 and TRBJ2-5, with D unresolved. Trimming took off 5 bases at V and 5 bases at J, with 21 bases between the two ends. CDR3 length: 16 amino acids. Germline V gives CDR1 SEHNR, CDR2 FQNEAQ (reference sequence). The CDR3 DNA follows: TGTGCCAGCAGCCACCCGGTTGAGGCCCCCCAGGAGACCCAGTACTTC. It specifies CASSHPVEAPQETQYF. The full variable domain, rest sourced from reference TRBV7-9 and TRBJ2-5, is DTGVSQNPRHKITKRGQNVTFRCDPISEHNRLYWYRQTLGQGPEFLTYFQNEAQLEKSRLLSDRFSAERPKGSFSTLEIQRTEQGDSAMYLCASSHPVEAPQETQYFGPGTRLLVL.

The chain uses TRBV3-1 and TRBJ2-7, with 11 bases lining up with TRBD2. CDR1 LGHDT and CDR2 YNNKEL come from the germline V gene (reference sequence). This CDR3 region has 15 residues. The ends lost 4 bases at V and 3 bases at J; junction bases unmatched: 5. CDR3 coding DNA: TGTGCCAGCAGCCGCAGGACTAGCGGGTTCTACGAGCAGTACTTC. Amino acids: CASSRRTSGFYEQYF.

This rearrangement joins TRBV28 to TRBJ1-1; perhaps TRBD1 as D (5 bases). CDR1 is MDHEN and CDR2 is SYDVKM in the germline V gene. The length of the CDR3 is 14 residues. The ends were cut back, 2 bases at V and 7 bases at J, with 14 bases in the middle. This chain's CDR3 is CASSLHGGSGEAFF. CDR3 DNA: TGTGCCAGCAGTTTACATGGGGGGTCGGGTGAAGCTTTCTTT. Filled out from reference TRBV28 and TRBJ1-1, the complete variable domain reads DVKVTQSSRYLVKRTGEKVFLECVQDMDHENMFWYRQDPGLGLRLIYFSYDVKMKEKGDIPEGYSVSREKKERFSLILESASTNQTSMYLCASSLHGGSGEAFFGQGTRLTVV.

This clonotype was found many times. V and J are TRBV20-1 and TRBJ1-1; possibly TRBD1 for D (6 bases). This CDR3 has 13 amino acids. The germline V gene has CDR1 DFQATT and CDR2 SNEGSKA (reference sequence). V was pared by 6 bases and J by 2 bases, with 13 bases between. CDR3 DNA: TGCAGTGCCATCCGGGGGCAAAACACTGAAGCTTTCTTT. Amino acid sequence: CSAIRGQNTEAFF.

This clonotype showed up many times. This chain uses TRBV7-6 with TRBJ2-3; TRBD2 agrees at 7 bases. Germline trimming cut 4 bases from V and 3 bases from J; bases unmatched to any gene: 4. There are 14 residues in the CDR3. Per the germline V gene, CDR1 is SGHVS and CDR2 is FNYEAQ. The CDR3 loop is CASSSGLGTDTQYF. The CDR3 nucleotides are TGTGCCAGCAGCTCCGGACTAGGAACAGATACGCAGTATTTT.

V usage is TRBV2 and J usage is TRBJ2-5; weak D call: TRBD1 (5 bases). The CDR3 totals 15 residues. The germline V and J ends were trimmed by 2 bases and 5 bases, with 15 bases remaining between them. CDR1 and CDR2 from the germline V gene are SNHLY and FYNNEI. CDR3 bases: TGTGCCAGCAGTGAACCGGGCAGGGATACGGAGACCCAGTACTTC. It yields the protein CASSEPGRDTETQYF.

This clonotype came up a few times. This chain joins TRBV12-3 or TRBV12-4 and TRBJ2-2, with a weak D call TRBD2 (5 bases). Deletions cut 5 bases from V and 6 bases from J, with 19 bases between. The CDR3 is made up of 16 amino acids. The CDR3 loop reads CASSLDYREHPGELFF. DNA of the CDR3: TGTGCCAGCAGTCTAGACTATCGGGAACACCCCGGGGAGCTGTTTTTT.

The chain carries TRBV12-3 or TRBV12-4 and TRBJ2-5; 9 bases line up with TRBD2. Trimming at V came to 6 bases and at J to 5 bases, leaving 10 bases not matched to a gene. The CDR3 spans 15 residues. CDR3 DNA sequence: TGTGCCAGCAGCCATGCGGGGGGGTCCGGGGAGACCCAGTACTTC. Protein: CASSHAGGSGETQYF.